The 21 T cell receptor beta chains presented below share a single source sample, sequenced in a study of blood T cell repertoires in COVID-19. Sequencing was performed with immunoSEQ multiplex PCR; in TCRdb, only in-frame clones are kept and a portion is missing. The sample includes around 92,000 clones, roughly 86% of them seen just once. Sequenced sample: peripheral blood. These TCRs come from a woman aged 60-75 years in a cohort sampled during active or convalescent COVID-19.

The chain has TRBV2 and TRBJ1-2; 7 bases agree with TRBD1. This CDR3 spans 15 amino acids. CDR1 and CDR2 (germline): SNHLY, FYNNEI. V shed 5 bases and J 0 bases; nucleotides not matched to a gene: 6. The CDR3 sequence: CASSRGGPANYGYTF. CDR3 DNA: TGTGCCAGCAGTCGAGGGGGCCCAGCTAACTATGGCTACACCTTC.

CDR3 nucleotide sequence: TGTGCCAGCAGCATGACAAGGGGAGGTGAAAAACTGTTTTTT. It specifies CASSMTRGGEKLFF. The V and J genes are TRBV6-5 and TRBJ1-4; D is possibly TRBD1 (5 bases). Germline V gene data show CDR1 as MNHEY and CDR2 as SVGAGI. The V gene lost 6 bases and the J gene lost 7 bases, with 15 bases spanning the gap. The CDR3 spans 14 residues.

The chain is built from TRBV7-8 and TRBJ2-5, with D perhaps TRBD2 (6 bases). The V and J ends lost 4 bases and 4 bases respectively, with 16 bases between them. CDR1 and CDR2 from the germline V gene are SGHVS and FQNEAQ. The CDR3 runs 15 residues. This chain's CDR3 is CASSWVVGGGETQYF. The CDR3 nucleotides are TGTGCCAGCAGCTGGGTGGTGGGGGGAGGAGAGACCCAGTACTTC.

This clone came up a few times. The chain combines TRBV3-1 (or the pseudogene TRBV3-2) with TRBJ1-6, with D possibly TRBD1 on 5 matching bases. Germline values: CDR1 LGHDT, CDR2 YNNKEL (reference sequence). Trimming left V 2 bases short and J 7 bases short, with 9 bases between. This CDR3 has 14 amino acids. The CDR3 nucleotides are TGTGCCAGCAGCCAATTGGGGGGGAATTCACCCCTCCACTTT. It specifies CASSQLGGNSPLHF.

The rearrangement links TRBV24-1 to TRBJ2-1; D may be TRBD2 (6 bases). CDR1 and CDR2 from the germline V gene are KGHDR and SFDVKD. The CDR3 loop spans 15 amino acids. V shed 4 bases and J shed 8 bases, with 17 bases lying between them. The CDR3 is CATSDGAAASDEQFF. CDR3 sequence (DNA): TGTGCCACCAGTGACGGCGCAGCCGCTAGCGATGAGCAGTTCTTC.

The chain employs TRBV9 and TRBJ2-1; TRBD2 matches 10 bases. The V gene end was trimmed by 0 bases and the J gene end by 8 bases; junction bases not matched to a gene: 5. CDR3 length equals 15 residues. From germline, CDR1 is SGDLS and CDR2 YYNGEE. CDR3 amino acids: CASSVEAGGPYEQFF. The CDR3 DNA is TGTGCCAGCAGCGTAGAAGCGGGGGGGCCCTATGAGCAGTTCTTC.

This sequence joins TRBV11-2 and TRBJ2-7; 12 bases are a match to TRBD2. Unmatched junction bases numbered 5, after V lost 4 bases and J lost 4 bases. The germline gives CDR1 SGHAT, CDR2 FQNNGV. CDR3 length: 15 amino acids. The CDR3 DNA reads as TGTGCCAGCAGCTCCACCACTAGCGGGAGGTACGAGCAGTACTTC. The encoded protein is CASSSTTSGRYEQYF.

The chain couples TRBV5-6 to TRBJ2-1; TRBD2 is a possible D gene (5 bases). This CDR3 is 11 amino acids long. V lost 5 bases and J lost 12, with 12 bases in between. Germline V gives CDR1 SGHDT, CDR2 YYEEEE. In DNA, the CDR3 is TGTGCCAGCAGGGCGTCCGGGATGCAGTTCTTC. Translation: CASRASGMQFF.

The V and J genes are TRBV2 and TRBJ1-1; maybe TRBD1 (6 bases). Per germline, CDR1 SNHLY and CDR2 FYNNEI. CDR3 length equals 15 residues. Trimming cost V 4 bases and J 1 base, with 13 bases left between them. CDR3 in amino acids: CASSVSARGNTEAFF. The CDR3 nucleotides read TGTGCCAGCAGTGTTTCGGCCAGGGGGAACACTGAAGCTTTCTTT.

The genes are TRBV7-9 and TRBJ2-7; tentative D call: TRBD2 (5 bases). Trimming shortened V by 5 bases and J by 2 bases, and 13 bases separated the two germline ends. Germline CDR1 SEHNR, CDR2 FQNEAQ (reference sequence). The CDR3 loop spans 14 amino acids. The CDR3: CASSQGRATYEQYF. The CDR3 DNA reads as TGTGCCAGCAGCCAAGGGCGGGCTACCTACGAGCAGTACTTC.

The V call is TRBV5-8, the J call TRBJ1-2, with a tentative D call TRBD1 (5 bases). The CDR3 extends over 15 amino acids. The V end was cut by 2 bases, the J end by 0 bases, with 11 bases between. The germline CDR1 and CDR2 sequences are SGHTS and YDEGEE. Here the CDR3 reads CASSLLQATNYGYTF. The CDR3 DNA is TGTGCCAGCAGCTTATTACAGGCAACTAACTATGGCTACACCTTC.

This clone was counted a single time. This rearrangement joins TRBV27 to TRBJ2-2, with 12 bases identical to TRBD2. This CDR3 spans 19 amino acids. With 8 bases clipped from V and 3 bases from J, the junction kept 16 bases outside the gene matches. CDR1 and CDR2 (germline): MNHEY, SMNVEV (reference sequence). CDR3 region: CASHPLAGGPSRYTGELFF. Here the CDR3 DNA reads TGTGCCAGCCACCCTCTAGCGGGAGGGCCCTCAAGGTACACCGGGGAGCTGTTTTTT.

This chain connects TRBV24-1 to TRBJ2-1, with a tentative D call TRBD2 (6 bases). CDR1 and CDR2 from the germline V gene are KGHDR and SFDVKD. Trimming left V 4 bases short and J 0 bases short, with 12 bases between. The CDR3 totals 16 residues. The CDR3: CATSDPRGSSYNEQFF. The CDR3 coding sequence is TGTGCCACCAGTGACCCCCGGGGGAGCTCCTACAATGAGCAGTTCTTC.

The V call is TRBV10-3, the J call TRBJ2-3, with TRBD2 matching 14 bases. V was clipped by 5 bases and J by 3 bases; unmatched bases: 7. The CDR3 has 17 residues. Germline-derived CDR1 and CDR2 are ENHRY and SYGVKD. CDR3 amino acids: CAISRLAGGHVTDTQYF. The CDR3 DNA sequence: TGTGCCATCAGTCGACTAGCGGGGGGGCACGTGACAGATACGCAGTATTTT.

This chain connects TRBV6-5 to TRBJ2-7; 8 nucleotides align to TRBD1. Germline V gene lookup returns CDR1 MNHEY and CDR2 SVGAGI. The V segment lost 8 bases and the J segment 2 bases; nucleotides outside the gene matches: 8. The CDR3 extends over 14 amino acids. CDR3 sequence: CASRRTGSAYEQYF. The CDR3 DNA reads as TGTGCCAGCCGAAGGACAGGGTCAGCCTACGAGCAGTACTTC.

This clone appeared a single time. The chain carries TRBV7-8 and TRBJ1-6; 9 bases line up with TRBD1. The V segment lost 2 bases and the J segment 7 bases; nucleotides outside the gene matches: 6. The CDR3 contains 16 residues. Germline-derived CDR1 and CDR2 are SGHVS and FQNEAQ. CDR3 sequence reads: CASSLRDRVGNSPLHF. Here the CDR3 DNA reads TGTGCCAGCAGCTTAAGGGACAGGGTAGGGAATTCACCCCTCCACTTT. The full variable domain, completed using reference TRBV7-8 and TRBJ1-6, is GAGVSQSPRYKVAKRGQDVALRCDPISGHVSLFWYQQALGQGPEFLTYFQNEAQLDKSGLPSDRFFAERPEGSVSTLKIQRTQQEDSAVYLCASSLRDRVGNSPLHFGNGTRLTVT.

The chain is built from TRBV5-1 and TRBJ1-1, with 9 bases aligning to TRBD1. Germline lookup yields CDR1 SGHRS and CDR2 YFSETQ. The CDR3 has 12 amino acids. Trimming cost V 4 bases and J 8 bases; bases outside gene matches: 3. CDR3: CASSLDRGEAFF. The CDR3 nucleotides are TGCGCCAGCAGCCTGGACAGGGGCGAAGCTTTCTTT. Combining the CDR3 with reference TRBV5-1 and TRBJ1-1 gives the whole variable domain KAGVTQTPRYLIKTRGQQVTLSCSPISGHRSVSWYQQTPGQGLQFLFEYFSETQRNKGNFPGRFSGRQFSNSRSEMNVSTLELGDSALYLCASSLDRGEAFFGQGTRLTVV.

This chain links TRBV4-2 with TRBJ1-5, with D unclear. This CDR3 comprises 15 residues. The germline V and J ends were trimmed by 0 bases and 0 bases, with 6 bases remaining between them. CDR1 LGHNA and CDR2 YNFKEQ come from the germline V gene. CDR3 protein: CASSQDYHSNQPQHF. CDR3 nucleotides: TGTGCCAGCAGCCAAGACTATCATAGCAATCAGCCCCAGCATTTT.

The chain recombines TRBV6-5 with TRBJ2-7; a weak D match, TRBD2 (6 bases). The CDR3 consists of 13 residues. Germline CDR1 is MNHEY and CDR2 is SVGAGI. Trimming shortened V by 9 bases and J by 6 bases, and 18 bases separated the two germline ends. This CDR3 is CASGAGNDFEQYF. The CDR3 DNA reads TGTGCCAGTGGGGCGGGAAACGATTTCGAGCAGTACTTC.

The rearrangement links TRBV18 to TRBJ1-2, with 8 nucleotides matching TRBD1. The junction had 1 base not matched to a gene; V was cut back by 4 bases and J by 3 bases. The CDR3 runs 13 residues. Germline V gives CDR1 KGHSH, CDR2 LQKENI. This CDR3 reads CASSQTGDYGYTF. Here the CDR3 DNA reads TGTGCCAGCTCACAGACAGGGGACTATGGCTACACCTTC.

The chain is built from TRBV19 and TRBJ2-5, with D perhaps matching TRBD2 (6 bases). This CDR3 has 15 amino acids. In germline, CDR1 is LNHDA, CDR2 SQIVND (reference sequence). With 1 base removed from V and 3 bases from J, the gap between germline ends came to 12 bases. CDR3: CASSIGYTGEETQYF. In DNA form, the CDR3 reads TGTGCCAGTAGTATAGGGTATACGGGGGAAGAGACCCAGTACTTC.